Reported below is one T cell receptor beta chain. TCRdb keeps only in-frame clones here, not all; method: immunoSEQ multiplex PCR. The profile shows under 55,000 clones, 80% to 95% of them singletons. The data were taken from a study of T cell changes during pregnancy in multiple sclerosis. CDR3 length equals 14 residues. CDR1 and CDR2 from the germline V gene are MNHNY and SVGAGI (reference sequence). Losses at the gene ends were 7 bases for V and 6 bases for J; bases not matched to a gene: 9. The clonotype comes from a female donor with multiple sclerosis, enrolled in a pregnancy study. The chain carries TRBV6-6 and TRBJ2-1; TRBD2 agrees at 7 bases. Here the sequenced sample was CD4+ T cells from peripheral blood mononuclear cells, taken in the third trimester of pregnancy. The CDR3 region is CASKVTSNVNEQFF. The CDR3 DNA is TGTGCCAGCAAAGTGACTAGCAACGTCAATGAGCAGTTCTTC.